Listed here is a single TCR beta chain. Assay: immunoSEQ multiplex PCR; the TCRdb copy retains only in-frame clones and omits some. The sample has a few hundred thousand clones, approximately 89% seen once. The data were taken from a study of blood T cell repertoires in COVID-19. For the study at large: Acute and convalescent COVID-19 specimens originated in the United States, Italy and Spain.

The CDR3 runs to 16 residues. Germline CDR1 is LGHDT and CDR2 is YNNKEL (reference sequence). V dropped 5 bases and J dropped 2 bases, with 17 bases sitting between them. Enrollees, about 18 to 95 years old, lived in fewer than 25 US areas. Shortly before study entry, within 2 weeks, exposed participants had met a COVID-19 case. The sequence came from a woman aged 45-59 years who had been exposed to COVID-19. V is TRBV3-1 (or the pseudogene TRBV3-2) and J is TRBJ2-3; D possibly corresponds to TRBD2 (5 bases). The sequenced sample was PBMCs or T cells enriched from blood (not recorded which). The CDR3, as DNA: TGTGCCAGCAGCTTGTACACGGGATCCTACACAGATACGCAGTATTTT. Amino acids: CASSLYTGSYTDTQYF.